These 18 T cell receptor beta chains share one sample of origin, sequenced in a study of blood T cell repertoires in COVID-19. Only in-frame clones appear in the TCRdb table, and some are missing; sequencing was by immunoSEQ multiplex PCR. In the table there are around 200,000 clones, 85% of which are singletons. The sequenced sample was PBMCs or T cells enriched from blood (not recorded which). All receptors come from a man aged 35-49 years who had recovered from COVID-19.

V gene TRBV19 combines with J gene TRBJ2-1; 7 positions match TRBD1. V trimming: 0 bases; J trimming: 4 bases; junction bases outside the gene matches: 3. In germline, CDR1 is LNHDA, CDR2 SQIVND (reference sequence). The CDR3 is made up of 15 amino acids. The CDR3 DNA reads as TGTGCCAGTAGTATAGAGCCAGGGGGTTACAATGAGCAGTTCTTC. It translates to CASSIEPGGYNEQFF.

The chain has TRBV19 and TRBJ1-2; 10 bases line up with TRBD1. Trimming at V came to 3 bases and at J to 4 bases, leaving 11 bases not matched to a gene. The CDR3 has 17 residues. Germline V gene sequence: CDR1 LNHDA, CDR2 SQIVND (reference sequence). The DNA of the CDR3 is TGTGCCAGTAGTATTTCCGGGACAGGGGAGGTCGGCTATGGCTACACCTTC. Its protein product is CASSISGTGEVGYGYTF.

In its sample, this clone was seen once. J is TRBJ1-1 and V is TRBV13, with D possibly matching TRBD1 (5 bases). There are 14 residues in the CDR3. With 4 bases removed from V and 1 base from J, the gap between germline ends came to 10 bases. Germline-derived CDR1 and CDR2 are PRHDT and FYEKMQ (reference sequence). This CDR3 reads CASSWTTANTEAFF. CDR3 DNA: TGTGCCAGCAGCTGGACAACAGCGAACACTGAAGCTTTCTTT.

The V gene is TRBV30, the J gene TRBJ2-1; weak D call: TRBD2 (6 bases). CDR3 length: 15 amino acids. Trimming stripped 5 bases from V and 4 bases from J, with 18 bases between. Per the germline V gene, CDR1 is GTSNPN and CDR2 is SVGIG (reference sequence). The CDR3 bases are TGTGCCTGGTCCCGAGGGCGGGAAAATTACAATGAGCAGTTCTTC. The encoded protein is CAWSRGRENYNEQFF.

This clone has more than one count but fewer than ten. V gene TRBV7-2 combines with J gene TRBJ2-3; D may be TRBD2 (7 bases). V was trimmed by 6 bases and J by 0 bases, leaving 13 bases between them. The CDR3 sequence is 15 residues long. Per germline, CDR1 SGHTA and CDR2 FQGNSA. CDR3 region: CASRRGGGSTDTQYF. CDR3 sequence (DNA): TGTGCCAGCAGGAGGGGCGGGGGCAGCACAGATACGCAGTATTTT.

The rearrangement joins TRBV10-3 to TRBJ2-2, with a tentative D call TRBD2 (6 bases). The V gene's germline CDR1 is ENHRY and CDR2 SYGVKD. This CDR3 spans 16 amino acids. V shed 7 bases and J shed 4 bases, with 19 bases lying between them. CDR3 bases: TGTGCCATCACCCCCCGAGGGGAGGAAGGCACCGGGGAGCTGTTTTTT. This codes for CAITPRGEEGTGELFF.

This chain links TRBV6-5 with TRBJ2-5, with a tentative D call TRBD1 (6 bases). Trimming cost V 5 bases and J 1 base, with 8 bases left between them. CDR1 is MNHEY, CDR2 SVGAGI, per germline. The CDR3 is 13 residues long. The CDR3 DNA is TGTGCCAGCAGTCCACAGGGCCAAGAGACCCAGTACTTC. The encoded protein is CASSPQGQETQYF.

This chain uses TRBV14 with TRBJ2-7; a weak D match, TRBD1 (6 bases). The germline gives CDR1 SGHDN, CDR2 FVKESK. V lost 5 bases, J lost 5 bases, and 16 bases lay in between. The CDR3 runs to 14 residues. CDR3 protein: CASSKWGLFDEQYF. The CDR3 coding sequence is TGTGCCAGCAGCAAGTGGGGGCTTTTCGACGAGCAGTACTTC.

CDR3 DNA sequence: TGCGCCAGCAGACAGGGAGACGAGTATGGCTACACCTTC. It is translated as CASRQGDEYGYTF. The V and J genes are TRBV5-1 and TRBJ1-2, with D maybe TRBD1 (6 bases). The CDR3 spans 13 residues. V lost 5 bases and J lost 5, with 13 bases in between. The germline gives CDR1 SGHRS, CDR2 YFSETQ.

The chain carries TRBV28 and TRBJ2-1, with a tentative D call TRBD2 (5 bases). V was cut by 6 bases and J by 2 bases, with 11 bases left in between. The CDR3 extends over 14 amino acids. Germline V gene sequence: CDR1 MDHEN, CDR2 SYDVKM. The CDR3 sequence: CASRGDGAYNEQFF. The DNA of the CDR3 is TGTGCCAGCAGGGGTGACGGGGCCTACAATGAGCAGTTCTTC.

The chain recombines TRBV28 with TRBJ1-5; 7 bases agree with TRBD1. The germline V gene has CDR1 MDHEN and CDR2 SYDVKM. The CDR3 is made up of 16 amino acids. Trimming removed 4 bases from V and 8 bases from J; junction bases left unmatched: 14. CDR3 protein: CASSSIGQVKGKPQHF. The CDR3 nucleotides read TGTGCCAGCAGTTCGATTGGACAGGTTAAAGGAAAGCCCCAGCATTTT.

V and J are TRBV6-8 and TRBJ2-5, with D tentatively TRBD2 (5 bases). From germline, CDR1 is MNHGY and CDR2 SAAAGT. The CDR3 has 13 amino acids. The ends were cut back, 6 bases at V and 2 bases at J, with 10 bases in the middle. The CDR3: CASRGGQQETQYF. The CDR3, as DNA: TGTGCCAGCAGAGGAGGCCAGCAAGAGACCCAGTACTTC.

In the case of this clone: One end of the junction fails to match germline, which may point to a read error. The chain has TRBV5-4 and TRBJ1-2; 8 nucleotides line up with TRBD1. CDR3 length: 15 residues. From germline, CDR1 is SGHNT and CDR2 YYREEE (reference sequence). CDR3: CASSLDRAIFYGYTF. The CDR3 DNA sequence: TGTGCCAGCAGTTTGGACAGGGCTATCTTCTATGGCTACACCTTC.

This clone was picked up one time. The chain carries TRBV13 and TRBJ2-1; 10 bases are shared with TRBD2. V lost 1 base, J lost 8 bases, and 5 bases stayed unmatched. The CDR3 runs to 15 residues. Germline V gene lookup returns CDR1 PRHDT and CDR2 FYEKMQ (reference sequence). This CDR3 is CASSLEAGGFDEQFF. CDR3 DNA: TGTGCCAGCAGCTTAGAAGCGGGAGGGTTTGATGAGCAGTTCTTC.

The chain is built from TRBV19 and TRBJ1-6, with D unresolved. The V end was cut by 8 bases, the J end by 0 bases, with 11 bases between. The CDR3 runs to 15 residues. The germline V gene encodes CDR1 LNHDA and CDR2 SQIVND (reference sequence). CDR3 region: CASSGRSSYNSPLHF. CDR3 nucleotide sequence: TGTGCCAGTTCGGGGAGGAGCTCCTATAATTCACCCCTCCACTTT.

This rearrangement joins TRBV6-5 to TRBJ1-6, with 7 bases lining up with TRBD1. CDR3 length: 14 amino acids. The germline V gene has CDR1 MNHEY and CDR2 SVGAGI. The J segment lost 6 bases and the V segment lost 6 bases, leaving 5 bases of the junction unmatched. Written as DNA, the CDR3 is TGTGCCAGCAGACCTGGACAGGTTAATTCACCCCTCCACTTT. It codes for CASRPGQVNSPLHF.

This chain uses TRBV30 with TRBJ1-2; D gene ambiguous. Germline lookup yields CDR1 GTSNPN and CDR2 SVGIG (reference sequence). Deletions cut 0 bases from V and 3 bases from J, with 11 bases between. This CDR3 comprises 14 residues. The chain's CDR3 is CAWSVSAVHYGYTF. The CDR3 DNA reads TGTGCCTGGAGTGTTTCCGCAGTTCACTATGGCTACACCTTC.

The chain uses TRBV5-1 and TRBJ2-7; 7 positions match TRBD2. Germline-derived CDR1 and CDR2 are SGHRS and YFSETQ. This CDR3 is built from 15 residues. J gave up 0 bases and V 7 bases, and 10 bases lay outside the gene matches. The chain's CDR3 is CASSPNSGASYEQYF. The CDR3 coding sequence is TGCGCCAGCTCCCCCAACAGCGGGGCCTCCTACGAGCAGTACTTC.